This TCR beta chain derives from a study of control samples from healthy donors and cancer patients. Here immunoSEQ multiplex PCR was the method, and the copy in TCRdb shows in-frame clones only, minus some. The data show about 250,000 clones, with 82% seen just once and 10% to 15% held by the top ten. This CDR3 region has 13 residues. With 9 bases removed from V and 1 base from J, the gap between germline ends came to 12 bases. CDR1 and CDR2 from the germline V gene are KGHSH and LQKENI. The J gene is TRBJ1-2, the V gene TRBV18; perhaps TRBD1 as D (6 bases). The TCR sequence derives from a woman aged 60 to 75 with lung cancer. Sequenced input: PBMCs. This chain's CDR3 is CASLPDSNYGYTF. In nucleotides, the CDR3 is TGTGCCAGTCTCCCGGACAGTAACTATGGCTACACCTTC. Combining the CDR3 with reference TRBV18 and TRBJ1-2 gives the whole variable domain NAGVMQNPRHLVRRRGQEARLRCSPMKGHSHVYWYRQLPEEGLKFMVYLQKENIIDESGMPKERFSAEFPKEGPSILRIQQVVRGDSAAYFCASLPDSNYGYTFGSGTRLTVV.